The 25 T cell receptor beta chains presented below share a single source sample, sequenced in a study of cytomegalovirus exposure and HLA in healthy donors. Primers for the PCR totalled 60 Vbeta and 13 Jbeta. The table came from immunoSEQ multiplex PCR; TCRdb's copy has only in-frame clones and leaves some out. The table records roughly 88,000 clones, over 60% of them present only once. Material for sequencing was PBMCs. These receptors were obtained from a young man in good health and CMV-seropositive.

In its sample, this clone was seen once. This chain links TRBV6-5 with TRBJ2-3, with a tentative D call TRBD1 (6 bases). The V gene lost 3 bases and the J gene lost 5 bases, with 15 bases spanning the gap. Germline V gene sequence: CDR1 MNHEY, CDR2 SVGAGI. The CDR3 is 15 residues long. The CDR3 DNA reads as TGTGCCAGCAGTTATGAGGCAGGGGCTGTAGATACGCAGTATTTT. Amino acid sequence: CASSYEAGAVDTQYF.

V is TRBV4-3 and J is TRBJ2-7; the D gene is possibly TRBD1 (5 bases). The CDR3 has 13 residues. Trimming took off 0 bases at V and 7 bases at J, with 10 bases between the two ends. CDR1 and CDR2 (germline): LGHNA, YSLEER. The CDR3 loop reads CASSQDRAREQYF. The CDR3 region has the DNA TGCGCCAGCAGCCAAGACAGGGCGAGGGAGCAGTACTTC.

The chain carries TRBV5-1 and TRBJ2-7, with D perhaps TRBD2 (6 bases). The CDR3 contains 14 residues. Germline V gene sequence: CDR1 SGHRS, CDR2 YFSETQ. Deletions cut 3 bases from V and 7 bases from J, with 17 bases between. The DNA of the CDR3 is TGCGCCAGCAGCTGGGGACTTATGTCGAGGGAGCAGTACTTC. Encoded protein: CASSWGLMSREQYF.

This clone has a handful of counts. The chain recombines TRBV4-1 with TRBJ1-1; maybe TRBD1 (6 bases). The germline V gene has CDR1 MGHRA and CDR2 YSYEKL. V was clipped by 1 base and J by 1 base, with 7 bases between them. The CDR3 loop spans 14 amino acids. The CDR3 DNA is TGCGCCAGCAGCCAAGGGGGGCCGAACACTGAAGCTTTCTTT. It encodes CASSQGGPNTEAFF.

The rearrangement joins TRBV6-6 to TRBJ2-1; no clear D. The CDR3 has 13 residues. Trimming shortened V by 5 bases and J by 1 base, and 6 bases separated the two germline ends. Germline V gene sequence: CDR1 MNHNY, CDR2 SVGAGI (reference sequence). The CDR3 bases are TGTGCCAGCAGTCGCGATTCCTACAATGAGCAGTTCTTC. Protein sequence: CASSRDSYNEQFF.

This clone has a single count. The rearrangement joins TRBV6-1 to TRBJ1-1; D gene uncertain. The ends were cut back, 4 bases at V and 0 bases at J, with 9 bases in the middle. This CDR3 spans 14 amino acids. Germline CDR1 reads MNHNS; CDR2 reads SASEGT. The CDR3 is CASSVSGMNTEAFF. The DNA of the CDR3 is TGTGCCAGCAGTGTCTCAGGCATGAACACTGAAGCTTTCTTT.

On this clone itself: Other DNA sequences within the sample encode an identical CDR3. The chain couples TRBV9 to TRBJ1-4; 7 nucleotides agree with TRBD1. The CDR3 contains 15 residues. Germline values: CDR1 SGDLS, CDR2 YYNGEE. The V and J ends lost 0 bases and 7 bases, in that order; junction bases with no gene match: 6. The CDR3 DNA is TGTGCCAGCAGCGTAGAGGAGGGGGCGAGTGAAAAACTGTTTTTT. Translation gives CASSVEEGASEKLFF.

This clone showed up just a few times. The chain joins TRBV9 to TRBJ1-3, with TRBD1 as a possible D gene (5 bases). This CDR3 spans 14 amino acids. V was pared by 0 bases and J by 4 bases, with 8 bases between. Germline assignment: CDR1 SGDLS and CDR2 YYNGEE. The CDR3 DNA follows: TGTGCCAGCAGCGTAGGGGGCCAAGGAAACACCATATATTTT. Protein sequence: CASSVGGQGNTIYF.

The genes are TRBV11-3 and TRBJ1-2; D ambiguous. The CDR3 has 17 amino acids. The ends were cut back, 3 bases at V and 5 bases at J, with 22 bases in the middle. CDR1 is SGHNT and CDR2 is YENEEA in the germline V gene. The CDR3 DNA follows: TGTGCCAGCAGCTTCACGACGGGTCTGCGGAGTAAGTATGGCTACACCTTC. Translation gives CASSFTTGLRSKYGYTF. The full variable domain, rest sourced from reference TRBV11-3 and TRBJ1-2, is EAGVVQSPRYKIIEKKQPVAFWCNPISGHNTLYWYLQNLGQGPELLIRYENEEAVDDSQLPKDRFSAERLKGVDSTLKIQPAELGDSAVYLCASSFTTGLRSKYGYTFGSGTRLTVV.

The chain joins TRBV5-6 to TRBJ2-5; 8 bases fit TRBD1. Trimming removed 0 bases from V and 2 bases from J; junction bases left unmatched: 9. This CDR3 region has 17 residues. Germline V lookup: CDR1 SGHDT, CDR2 YYEEEE. This CDR3 is CASSLASAGGLQETQYF. Written as DNA, the CDR3 is TGTGCCAGCAGCTTGGCATCCGCAGGGGGCTTACAAGAGACCCAGTACTTC.

The V call is TRBV27, the J call TRBJ2-4; TRBD2 matches 7 bases. V lost 4 bases to trimming and J lost 4 bases; unmatched junction nucleotides: 7. Germline CDR1 reads MNHEY; CDR2 reads SMNVEV (reference sequence). CDR3 length equals 15 residues. CDR3 protein: CASSWTSPPKNIQYF. CDR3 sequence (DNA): TGTGCCAGCAGTTGGACTAGTCCACCAAAAAACATTCAGTACTTC.

DNA for the CDR3: TGTGCCAGCAGTACGACTCGGACAGGGGCCTACGAGCAGTACTTC. This gives the protein CASSTTRTGAYEQYF. This sequence joins TRBV28 and TRBJ2-7; 9 bases map to TRBD1. Per germline, CDR1 MDHEN and CDR2 SYDVKM. The CDR3 sequence is 15 residues long. Trimming at V came to 5 bases and at J to 2 bases, leaving 7 bases not matched to a gene.

This chain links TRBV19 with TRBJ2-7; maybe TRBD2 (5 bases). Germline lookup yields CDR1 LNHDA and CDR2 SQIVND (reference sequence). The germline V and J ends were trimmed by 5 bases and 2 bases, with 10 bases remaining between them. The CDR3 totals 13 residues. For the CDR3, the DNA is TGTGCCAGTAGTTCAGGAGCGGCCTACGAGCAGTACTTC. Translating it yields CASSSGAAYEQYF.

J is TRBJ1-4 and V is TRBV27, with 9 bases identical to TRBD1. CDR1 MNHEY and CDR2 SMNVEV come from the germline V gene (reference sequence). The ends lost 5 bases at V and 11 bases at J; junction bases unmatched: 6. The CDR3 covers 13 residues. The CDR3 nucleotides are TGTGCCAGCAGTCCCTGGACAGGGGAGAAACTGTTTTTT. Translated: CASSPWTGEKLFF.

This chain connects TRBV30 to TRBJ2-6; tentatively, D is TRBD1 (6 bases). This CDR3 is 14 amino acids long. Germline CDR1 reads GTSNPN; CDR2 reads SVGIG (reference sequence). The V end lost 8 bases, the J end lost 1 base, and 12 bases lay between the germline ends. This CDR3 is CAVKQGSGANVLTF. In DNA, the CDR3 is TGTGCCGTCAAACAGGGATCTGGGGCCAACGTCCTGACTTTC.

The chain's CDR3 is CATSRVWGRSNEQFF. The CDR3 region has the DNA TGTGCCACCAGCAGAGTCTGGGGCAGATCCAATGAGCAGTTCTTC. This chain links TRBV15 with TRBJ2-1, with a possible D match to TRBD1 (5 bases). Trimming stripped 1 base from V and 6 bases from J, with 13 bases between. Germline CDR1 reads LNHNV; CDR2 reads YYDKDF (reference sequence). The CDR3 totals 15 residues.

The chain couples TRBV5-1 to TRBJ1-2; TRBD1 is a possible D gene (6 bases). This CDR3 spans 15 amino acids. Deletions cut 4 bases from V and 3 bases from J, with 16 bases between. CDR1 is SGHRS, CDR2 YFSETQ, per germline. The CDR3 loop is CASSPADSPYYGYTF. The CDR3 DNA follows: TGCGCCAGCAGCCCGGCGGACAGTCCCTACTATGGCTACACCTTC.

This clone occurred once. The chain couples TRBV5-1 to TRBJ2-3, with D perhaps TRBD1 (5 bases). V gave up 4 bases and J gave up 2 bases, with 17 bases separating them. CDR1 SGHRS and CDR2 YFSETQ come from the germline V gene. The CDR3 runs 16 residues. CDR3 sequence: CASSQGRQKFTDTQYF. In DNA form, the CDR3 reads TGCGCCAGCAGCCAAGGCAGACAGAAGTTCACAGATACGCAGTATTTT.

This clone was seen more than once but under ten times. The chain has TRBV9 and TRBJ2-2, with 7 positions matching TRBD1. The V gene end was trimmed by 0 bases and the J gene end by 2 bases; junction bases not matched to a gene: 4. Germline V gene sequence: CDR1 SGDLS, CDR2 YYNGEE. This CDR3 has 16 amino acids. The CDR3 nucleotides read TGTGCCAGCAGCGTAGAAGGACAGGTTAACACCGGGGAGCTGTTTTTT. Translating it yields CASSVEGQVNTGELFF.

The chain couples TRBV5-1 to TRBJ2-7; 7 nucleotides line up with TRBD1. Trimming at V came to 0 bases and at J to 3 bases, leaving 9 bases not matched to a gene. The CDR3 length is 16 residues. CDR1 is SGHRS, CDR2 YFSETQ, per germline. This CDR3 is CASSLASDRFYYEQYF. For the CDR3, the DNA is TGCGCCAGCAGCTTGGCGTCGGACAGGTTCTACTACGAGCAGTACTTC.

V is TRBV19 and J is TRBJ2-6; 12 positions match TRBD1. V shed 7 bases, J shed 3 bases, and the junction held 10 bases outside the gene matches. The CDR3 sequence is 18 residues long. Germline loops: CDR1 LNHDA, CDR2 SQIVND (reference sequence). CDR3 in amino acids: CASTTPGQGAYGANVLTF. DNA for the CDR3: TGTGCCAGTACCACGCCGGGACAGGGGGCATATGGGGCCAACGTCCTGACTTTC.

V gene TRBV29-1 combines with J gene TRBJ1-2; TRBD1 matches 7 bases. The CDR3 covers 12 residues. The V segment lost 3 bases and the J segment 8 bases; nucleotides outside the gene matches: 6. The germline V gene encodes CDR1 SQVTM and CDR2 ANQGSEA. This chain's CDR3 is CSVEGRGLGYTF. As DNA, the CDR3 is TGCAGCGTTGAGGGCAGGGGGTTAGGCTACACCTTC.

This chain connects TRBV9 to TRBJ1-3; no clear D. Trimming removed 0 bases at V and 1 base at J, with 8 bases between. CDR1 SGDLS and CDR2 YYNGEE come from the germline V gene. The CDR3 has 15 amino acids. CDR3 amino acids: CASSVDRGSGNTIYF. The CDR3 DNA reads TGTGCCAGCAGCGTAGATCGGGGATCTGGAAACACCATATATTTT. The complete variable domain, with remaining parts taken from reference TRBV9 and TRBJ1-3, reads DSGVTQTPKHLITATGQRVTLRCSPRSGDLSVYWYQQSLDQGLQFLIQYYNGEERAKGNILERFSAQQFPDLHSELNLSSLELGDSALYFCASSVDRGSGNTIYFGEGSWLTVV.

This rearrangement joins TRBV19 to TRBJ1-1; D is perhaps TRBD1 (6 bases). The CDR3 has 13 amino acids. Germline loops: CDR1 LNHDA, CDR2 SQIVND (reference sequence). Trimming left V 1 base short and J 5 bases short, with 8 bases between. DNA for the CDR3: TGTGCCAGTAGTATAGGGCAGGGGACTGAAGCTTTCTTT. Protein product: CASSIGQGTEAFF.

This rearrangement joins TRBV28 to TRBJ1-2; D may be TRBD1 (5 bases). CDR3 length: 11 amino acids. Germline CDR1 MDHEN, CDR2 SYDVKM. V shed 4 bases and J shed 14 bases, with 14 bases lying between them. The CDR3 region has the DNA TGTGCCAGCAGTTCATCGACAGCCCCGACCTTC. As protein: CASSSSTAPTF.